This entry is about one TCR beta chain. Its antigen is unknown. At the time of sampling, donors were nominally healthy, though unrecorded immune exposures were likely. The data derive from a study of cytomegalovirus exposure and HLA in healthy donors. With 60 Vbeta and 13 Jbeta primers, the PCR was carried out. Assay used: immunoSEQ multiplex PCR; TCRdb lists only in-frame clones, some missing. The repertoire table contains 150,000 to 250,000 clones. Study-level points and caveats: Three CMV-associated chains proved CMV antigen-specific in vitro. The study labeled approximately 150 TCR beta chains cytomegalovirus-associated.

CDR1 is SGHTA and CDR2 is FQGNSA in the germline V gene. The trim removed 1 base at V and 12 bases at J, leaving 10 bases unmatched. The CDR3 is made up of 14 amino acids. Sequencing used PBMCs. V gene TRBV7-2 combines with J gene TRBJ2-7, with TRBD1 identical over 9 bases. The receptor was derived from a boy aged 5-17 years in good health and CMV-seronegative. CDR3 bases: TGTGCCAGCAGCTTAGGCCCCCCCCTACAGGGGGCGTACTTC. Translated: CASSLGPPLQGAYF.